The source of this T cell receptor beta chain is a study of cytomegalovirus exposure and HLA in healthy donors. Study-wide results and limits: Most TCR sequences were rare, but some public TCRs occurred in many donors. A cluster of highly shared sequence variants was likely a sequencing artifact. Relative to the approximately 700-donor mean, N-insertions were reportedly fewer in an Asian-associated ancestry cluster in a later analysis. Later analysis found that TCR beta chains associated with HLA were more clonally expanded than other, equally common chains.

A remark on this clone: Its cognate antigen is unknown.

CDR1 is GTSNPN, CDR2 SVGIG, per germline (reference sequence). The CDR3 is 15 amino acids. With 5 bases removed from V and 0 bases from J, the gap between germline ends came to 14 bases. Primers included in the PCR were 60 Vbeta and 13 Jbeta primers. TCRdb keeps only in-frame clones here, not all; method: immunoSEQ multiplex PCR. Among about 130,000 clones, 80% were seen once, and the ten largest hold 1%. The V gene is TRBV30, the J gene TRBJ1-5; the D gene is possibly TRBD1 (5 bases). This TCR was sampled from a man aged 40-55 years in good health and CMV-seronegative. Sequences were obtained from PBMCs. The CDR3 here is CAWDRGGYSNQPQHF. The DNA of the CDR3 is TGTGCCTGGGACCGCGGGGGATATAGCAATCAGCCCCAGCATTTT. The full variable domain, completed using reference TRBV30 and TRBJ1-5, is SQTIHQWPATLVQPVGSPLSLECTVEGTSNPNLYWYRQAAGRGLQLLFYSVGIGQISSEVPQNLSASRPQDRQFILSSKKLLLSDSGFYLCAWDRGGYSNQPQHFGDGTRLSIL.